The 9 T cell receptor beta chains below come from one sample, sequenced in a study of blood T cell repertoires in COVID-19. TCRdb's copy holds only in-frame clones and misses some; the assay was immunoSEQ multiplex PCR. The sample has 200,000 to 250,000 clones, approximately 90% seen once; the top ten hold roughly 2.6%. Sample: peripheral blood. These receptors came from a man aged 25-45 years with COVID-19, enrolled during active disease.

This chain connects TRBV15 to TRBJ1-4; TRBD1 matches 9 bases. This CDR3 spans 15 amino acids. CDR1 is LNHNV, CDR2 YYDKDF, per germline (reference sequence). The trim removed 4 bases at V and 8 bases at J, leaving 8 bases unmatched. Here the CDR3 DNA reads TGTGCCACCAGCAACTCGGGACAGGGAGGAGAAAAACTGTTTTTT. Protein product: CATSNSGQGGEKLFF. The variable domain in full, with the rest retrieved from reference TRBV15 and TRBJ1-4, is DAMVIQNPRYQVTQFGKPVTLSCSQTLNHNVMYWYQQKSSQAPKLLFHYYDKDFNNEADTPDNFQSRRPNTSFCFLDIRSPGLGDTAMYLCATSNSGQGGEKLFFGSGTQLSVL.

This sequence joins TRBV7-8 and TRBJ2-7, with TRBD1 matching 7 bases. V gave up 6 bases and J gave up 3 bases; unmatched junction bases: 8. This CDR3 spans 14 amino acids. Germline CDR1 SGHVS, CDR2 FQNEAQ. DNA of the CDR3: TGTGCCAGCAGGCTCGACAGGGTTTACTACGAGCAGTACTTC. Its protein is CASRLDRVYYEQYF.

In this sample, this clone turned up once. This rearrangement joins TRBV19 to TRBJ1-2; TRBD1 might be the D (5 bases). Germline lookup yields CDR1 LNHDA and CDR2 SQIVND (reference sequence). The CDR3 spans 15 residues. The V gene lost 7 bases and the J gene lost 0 bases, with 15 bases spanning the gap. CDR3 amino acids: CASKSDRRTNYGYTF. The CDR3 coding sequence is TGTGCCAGTAAATCCGACAGACGAACTAACTATGGCTACACCTTC.

CDR3 sequence reads: CASSYWTGGEYEQYF. The CDR3 bases are TGTGCCAGCAGTTACTGGACAGGGGGCGAGTACGAGCAGTACTTC. The chain recombines TRBV6-5 with TRBJ2-7, with 11 bases matching TRBD1. Trimming at V came to 1 base and at J to 4 bases, leaving 3 bases not matched to a gene. This CDR3 is built from 15 residues. Germline CDR1 MNHEY, CDR2 SVGAGI.

The J gene is TRBJ2-7, the V gene TRBV25-1; D may be TRBD2 (5 bases). The CDR3 runs to 16 residues. Germline CDR1 and CDR2: MGHDK and SYGVNS. Trimming removed 4 bases at V and 1 base at J, with 17 bases between. DNA for the CDR3: TGTGCCAGCAGTGCCGGCGGCGCGGGCTCATCCTACGAGCAGTACTTC. Amino acids: CASSAGGAGSSYEQYF.

The rearrangement joins TRBV30 to TRBJ1-2; D unclear. In germline, CDR1 is GTSNPN, CDR2 SVGIG (reference sequence). V shed 4 bases and J shed 4 bases, with 13 bases lying between them. The CDR3 covers 13 residues. For the CDR3, the DNA is TGTGCCTGGAATCTCTCCGGGTCCTATGGCTACACCTTC. Translated, it gives CAWNLSGSYGYTF.

V is TRBV28 and J is TRBJ2-1, with TRBD2 matching 10 bases. V dropped 2 bases and J dropped 8; count of bases not matched to a gene: 9. Germline V gene sequence: CDR1 MDHEN, CDR2 SYDVKM. The CDR3 extends over 16 amino acids. For the CDR3, the DNA is TGTGCCAGCAGTTTAATGGTGGCTAGCGGGAGAGATGAGCAGTTCTTC. Translated, it gives CASSLMVASGRDEQFF.

The chain recombines TRBV29-1 with TRBJ2-1; D may be TRBD2 (6 bases). V dropped 4 bases and J dropped 9 bases, with 16 bases sitting between them. Germline V gives CDR1 SQVTM, CDR2 ANQGSEA. CDR3 length: 13 residues. The CDR3 sequence: CSVGGQRAGEQFF. Written as DNA, the CDR3 is TGCAGCGTTGGGGGCCAGCGGGCGGGTGAGCAGTTCTTC.

The chain is built from TRBV28 and TRBJ1-4; D is unclear. Trimming removed 3 bases from V and 0 bases from J, with 8 bases in between. This CDR3 contains 15 residues. Germline CDR1 MDHEN, CDR2 SYDVKM. The CDR3 nucleotides read TGTGCCAGCAGTTTCCTCCTTGCAACTAATGAAAAACTGTTTTTT. Translated: CASSFLLATNEKLFF. Full variable domain (rest looked up from reference TRBV28 and TRBJ1-4): DVKVTQSSRYLVKRTGEKVFLECVQDMDHENMFWYRQDPGLGLRLIYFSYDVKMKEKGDIPEGYSVSREKKERFSLILESASTNQTSMYLCASSFLLATNEKLFFGSGTQLSVL.